This T cell receptor (beta chain) was documented in a study of T-cell reconstitution after alpha-beta-depleted transplantation in children. This clonotype occurred a few times. The CDR3 runs 15 residues. V was pared by 5 bases and J by 4 bases, with 14 bases between. CDR1 and CDR2 from the germline V gene are MNHEY and SVGAGI. Library preparation (for TCRbeta) was performed with unique molecular identifiers. A single record per CDR3 protein comes from TCRdb applying MiXCR to the PCR reads. In the table there are roughly 500,000 distinct CDR3 sequences, approximately 29% of which are singletons. The TCR comes from a human donor who donated a stem cell graft to a child with aplastic anemia. The input for sequencing was PBMCs from the stem cell graft donor, taken from the stem cell graft. The chain is built from TRBV6-5 and TRBJ2-2; D is unclear. Here the CDR3 reads CASSPSGFVTGELFF. The DNA for the CDR3 is TGTGCCAGCAGTCCCTCGGGCTTCGTCACCGGGGAGCTGTTTTTT.